Presented here are 8 T cell receptor beta chains from one specimen sequenced in a study of cytomegalovirus exposure and HLA in healthy donors. PCR was performed using 60 Vbeta and 13 Jbeta primers. Profiled with immunoSEQ multiplex PCR; TCRdb holds only in-frame clones, not every one. The table records fewer than 200,000 clones, about 63% of them present only once. Source material: PBMCs. The receptors derive from a woman aged 40 to 55 in good health and CMV-seropositive.

The chain employs TRBV7-2 and TRBJ2-1, with 9 bases matching TRBD1. The CDR3 extends over 14 amino acids. Germline-derived CDR1 and CDR2 are SGHTA and FQGNSA. V lost 1 base, J lost 5 bases, and 0 bases stayed unmatched. CDR3 DNA sequence: TGTGCCAGCAGCTTAGGGACAGGGGACAATGAGCAGTTCTTC. It codes for CASSLGTGDNEQFF.

The chain employs TRBV2 and TRBJ2-5; 9 bases map to TRBD2. The germline CDR1 and CDR2 sequences are SNHLY and FYNNEI. The CDR3 length is 13 residues. The ends lost 6 bases at V and 5 bases at J; junction bases unmatched: 4. Written as DNA, the CDR3 is TGTGCCAGCAGGACCGGACTAGCGGAGACCCAGTACTTC. Residues: CASRTGLAETQYF.

In DNA form, the CDR3 reads TGTGCCAGCAGTTTGGGGACAGGGATGGGCACTGAAGCTTTCTTT. It encodes CASSLGTGMGTEAFF. The rearrangement uses TRBV28 and TRBJ1-1, with TRBD1 matching 9 bases. Losses at the gene ends were 3 bases for V and 4 bases for J; bases not matched to a gene: 6. The CDR3 is 15 amino acids. CDR1 is MDHEN and CDR2 is SYDVKM in the germline V gene.

A single count supports this clone. CDR3 protein: CASSYSLREGEQYF. CDR3 in DNA: TGTGCCAGCAGTTACTCTTTGCGGGAGGGGGAGCAGTACTTC. The chain is built from TRBV6-5 and TRBJ2-7, with 9 bases lining up with TRBD2. The germline gives CDR1 MNHEY, CDR2 SVGAGI. V was clipped by 0 bases and J by 7 bases; unmatched bases: 4. The CDR3 spans 14 residues.

This clone was counted a single time. In DNA, the CDR3 is TGTGCCAGCAGTTACCACCATGGCGGGCTGGGGGAGCTGTTTTTT. This sequence encodes CASSYHHGGLGELFF. The V and J genes are TRBV6-5 and TRBJ2-2; TRBD2 is a possible D gene (5 bases). V lost 2 bases and J lost 8, with 15 bases in between. Germline V gene data show CDR1 as MNHEY and CDR2 as SVGAGI. The CDR3 runs to 15 residues.

CDR3 residues: CASSLYAGLQETQYF. The CDR3 nucleotides read TGTGCCAGCAGCTTGTACGCAGGTCTACAAGAGACCCAGTACTTC. The chain uses TRBV5-6 and TRBJ2-5; no firm D call. This CDR3 comprises 15 residues. V was pared by 1 base and J by 2 bases, with 12 bases between. In germline, CDR1 is SGHDT, CDR2 YYEEEE.

The chain carries TRBV20-1 and TRBJ2-7, with D tentatively TRBD2 (5 bases). The germline CDR1 and CDR2 sequences are DFQATT and SNEGSKA (reference sequence). Trimming took off 6 bases at V and 3 bases at J, with 9 bases between the two ends. The CDR3 consists of 11 residues. CDR3 DNA: TGCAGTGCCCACACTAGCTACGAGCAGTACTTC. Amino acids: CSAHTSYEQYF.

This rearrangement joins TRBV2 to TRBJ1-4, with D uncertain. Trimming shortened V by 8 bases and J by 8 bases, and 15 bases separated the two germline ends. CDR3 length equals 13 residues. In germline, CDR1 is SNHLY, CDR2 FYNNEI. The CDR3 loop reads CASLIGVGEKLFF. CDR3 coding DNA: TGTGCCAGCTTGATTGGAGTTGGGGAAAAACTGTTTTTT.